The 14 T cell receptor beta chains below come from one sample, sequenced in a study of blood T cell repertoires in COVID-19. The table came from immunoSEQ multiplex PCR; TCRdb's copy has only in-frame clones and leaves some out. The table shows about 210,000 clones, with more than 70% occurring only once. The source material was peripheral blood. The receptors were gathered from a woman aged 45-59 years with acute or convalescent COVID-19.

The V call is TRBV30, the J call TRBJ2-3; 7 bases are a match to TRBD2. The CDR3 loop spans 13 amino acids. Germline CDR1 is GTSNPN and CDR2 is SVGIG (reference sequence). Trimming at V came to 3 bases and at J to 3 bases, leaving 3 bases not matched to a gene. For the CDR3, the DNA is TGTGCCTGGAGGGCTAGCGGAACAGATACGCAGTATTTT. It encodes CAWRASGTDTQYF.

A single count supports this clone. The genes are TRBV5-1 and TRBJ2-7, with TRBD2 matching over 13 bases. In germline, CDR1 is SGHRS, CDR2 YFSETQ. This CDR3 has 17 amino acids. Trimming took 9 bases from V and 7 from J; bases not matched to a gene: 19. The CDR3 DNA follows: TGCGCCACCCCCTCTTTACGGACTAGCGGGAGATGGGAAGAGCAGTACTTC. Translated: CATPSLRTSGRWEEQYF.

The chain joins TRBV5-8 to TRBJ1-2; the match to TRBD1 covers 7 bases. The CDR3 contains 13 residues. The germline V gene has CDR1 SGHTS and CDR2 YDEGEE. Trimming took 4 bases from V and 4 from J; bases not matched to a gene: 4. CDR3 coding DNA: TGTGCCAGCAGCCCCCGGGACAGCTATGGCTACACCTTC. Amino acids: CASSPRDSYGYTF.

The chain has TRBV28 and TRBJ2-5; 7 bases line up with TRBD2. Germline assignment: CDR1 MDHEN and CDR2 SYDVKM. The trim removed 3 bases at V and 5 bases at J, leaving 9 bases unmatched. The CDR3 has 15 residues. DNA for the CDR3: TGTGCCAGCAGTTTTGGGAGGGCGGCACGGGAGACCCAGTACTTC. Translated: CASSFGRAARETQYF.

The rearrangement joins TRBV19 to TRBJ1-5; the match to TRBD1 covers 7 bases. V trimming: 4 bases; J trimming: 5 bases; junction bases outside the gene matches: 5. Germline V gene sequence: CDR1 LNHDA, CDR2 SQIVND (reference sequence). The CDR3 is made up of 14 amino acids. The DNA of the CDR3 is TGTGCCAGTAGTAAAGACAGGGAGGATCAGCCCCAGCATTTT. Amino acid sequence: CASSKDREDQPQHF.

This chain uses TRBV2 with TRBJ1-5, with D hard to call. The CDR3 is made up of 13 amino acids. V was clipped by 1 base and J by 5 bases, with 6 bases between them. Germline V gene sequence: CDR1 SNHLY, CDR2 FYNNEI. The CDR3 DNA follows: TGTGCCAGCAGTGAAGACAGTTATCAGCCCCAGCATTTT. Translated, it gives CASSEDSYQPQHF.

V and J are TRBV27 and TRBJ2-6; D is perhaps TRBD1 (5 bases). Germline V lookup: CDR1 MNHEY, CDR2 SMNVEV (reference sequence). V lost 3 bases, J lost 4 bases, and 10 bases lay in between. The CDR3 runs to 15 residues. The CDR3 region has the DNA TGTGCCAGCAGTTTTGGCAGGGCAGGGGCCAACGTCCTGACTTTC. Translation gives CASSFGRAGANVLTF.

The chain employs TRBV5-1 and TRBJ1-1; 7 bases are shared with TRBD1. The V and J ends lost 0 bases and 4 bases, in that order; junction bases with no gene match: 9. The CDR3 is made up of 16 amino acids. Germline lookup yields CDR1 SGHRS and CDR2 YFSETQ. The CDR3 loop reads CASSLDERQGPTEAFF. In DNA, the CDR3 is TGCGCCAGCAGCTTGGATGAGCGACAGGGTCCCACTGAAGCTTTCTTT. Together with reference TRBV5-1 and TRBJ1-1, the CDR3 gives the full variable domain: KAGVTQTPRYLIKTRGQQVTLSCSPISGHRSVSWYQQTPGQGLQFLFEYFSETQRNKGNFPGRFSGRQFSNSRSEMNVSTLELGDSALYLCASSLDERQGPTEAFFGQGTRLTVV.

The J gene is TRBJ1-6, the V gene TRBV14; D gene uncertain. The length of the CDR3 is 12 residues. Looked up from germline, CDR1 is SGHDN and CDR2 is FVKESK. Trimming removed 6 bases at V and 7 bases at J, with 7 bases between. CDR3 loop: CASSFMNSPLHF. DNA for the CDR3: TGTGCCAGCAGTTTCATGAATTCACCCCTCCACTTT.

Only a few counts were recorded for this clone. This chain links TRBV11-1 with TRBJ1-1, with a possible D match to TRBD1 (5 bases). Germline-derived CDR1 and CDR2 are SGHAT and FQDESV (reference sequence). Trimming stripped 6 bases from V and 5 bases from J, with 19 bases between. This CDR3 region has 15 residues. The CDR3: CASSLNPYQGTEAFF. CDR3 bases: TGTGCCAGCAGTTTGAACCCATACCAGGGAACTGAAGCTTTCTTT.

The CDR3 DNA reads TGTGCCAGCAGTTCGTTGGGCGGCACAGATACGCAGTATTTT. As protein: CASSSLGGTDTQYF. The rearrangement uses TRBV27 and TRBJ2-3, with D unclear. Trimming removed 4 bases from V and 1 base from J, with 9 bases in between. Per germline, CDR1 MNHEY and CDR2 SMNVEV (reference sequence). CDR3 length: 14 residues.

This clone was recorded only once. The chain links TRBV30 to TRBJ1-5; 9 bases agree with TRBD1. The germline CDR1 and CDR2 sequences are GTSNPN and SVGIG (reference sequence). CDR3 length: 13 residues. Unmatched junction bases numbered 1, after V lost 3 bases and J lost 4 bases. In DNA form, the CDR3 reads TGTGCCTGGAGCGGGACAGGGAATCAGCCCCAGCATTTT. Its translation: CAWSGTGNQPQHF.

V usage is TRBV5-4 and J usage is TRBJ1-2; tentatively, D is TRBD1 (5 bases). Germline values: CDR1 SGHNT, CDR2 YYREEE (reference sequence). V was trimmed by 4 bases and J by 4 bases, leaving 17 bases between them. The CDR3 is 15 amino acids. The DNA of the CDR3 is TGTGCCAGCAGCCCAAAGTCGGGGGAGGGCTATGGCTACACCTTC. Encoded protein: CASSPKSGEGYGYTF.

This sequence joins TRBV5-1 and TRBJ2-2; 7 bases fit TRBD2. CDR3 length: 17 amino acids. V dropped 0 bases and J dropped 4; count of bases not matched to a gene: 9. CDR1 is SGHRS, CDR2 YFSETQ, per germline. CDR3 amino acids: CASSLAGPGRVTGELFF. In nucleotides, the CDR3 is TGCGCCAGCAGCTTGGCCGGCCCAGGGAGGGTCACCGGGGAGCTGTTTTTT. Full variable domain (rest looked up from reference TRBV5-1 and TRBJ2-2): KAGVTQTPRYLIKTRGQQVTLSCSPISGHRSVSWYQQTPGQGLQFLFEYFSETQRNKGNFPGRFSGRQFSNSRSEMNVSTLELGDSALYLCASSLAGPGRVTGELFFGEGSRLTVL.